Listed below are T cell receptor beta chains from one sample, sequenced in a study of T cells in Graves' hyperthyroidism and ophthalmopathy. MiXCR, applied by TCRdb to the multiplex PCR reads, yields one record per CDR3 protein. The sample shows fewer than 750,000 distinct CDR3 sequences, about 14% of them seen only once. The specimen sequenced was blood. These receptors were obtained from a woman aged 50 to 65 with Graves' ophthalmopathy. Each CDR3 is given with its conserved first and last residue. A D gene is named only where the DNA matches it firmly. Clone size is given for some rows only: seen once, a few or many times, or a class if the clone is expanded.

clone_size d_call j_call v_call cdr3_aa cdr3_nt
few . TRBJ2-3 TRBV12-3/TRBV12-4 CASRDTGARDTQYF TGTGCCAGCAGAGACACCGGAGCGAGGGATACGCAGTATTTT
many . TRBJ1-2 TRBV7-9 CASSQAGKDVGYTF TGTGCCAGCAGCCAGGCCGGGAAGGACGTTGGCTACACCTTC
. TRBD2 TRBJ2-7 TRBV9 CASSVSAGVLYEQYF TGTGCCAGCAGCGTAAGCGCGGGAGTTCTCTACGAGCAGTACTTC
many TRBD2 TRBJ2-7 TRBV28 CASSGLAGANDYEQYF TGTGCCAGCAGTGGGCTAGCGGGGGCCAACGACTACGAGCAGTACTTC
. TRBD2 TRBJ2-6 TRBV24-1 CATSDPSRGGIQNSGANVLTF TGTGCCACCAGTGACCCGTCACGCGGGGGAATACAGAACTCTGGGGCCAACGTCCTGACTTTC
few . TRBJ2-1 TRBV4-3 CASSYGRDNEQFF TGCGCCAGCAGCTACGGACGGGACAATGAGCAGTTCTTC
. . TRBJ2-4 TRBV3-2 CASSQDQRTALAKNIQYF TGTGCCAGCAGCCAAGATCAGCGGACAGCTCTAGCCAAAAACATTCAGTACTTC
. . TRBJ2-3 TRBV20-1 CSASGSRDTQYF TGCAGTGCTAGCGGGAGCAGGGATACGCAGTATTTT
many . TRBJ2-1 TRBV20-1 CSARDVGLLYNEQFF TGCAGTGCTAGAGACGTTGGCCTCCTTTACAATGAGCAGTTCTTC
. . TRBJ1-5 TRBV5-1 CASSLVGSSREPQHF TGCGCCAGCAGCTTGGTTGGTTCCTCCAGAGAGCCCCAGCATTTT
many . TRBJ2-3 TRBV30 CAWSESGSTDTQYF TGTGCCTGGAGTGAATCGGGAAGCACAGATACGCAGTATTTT
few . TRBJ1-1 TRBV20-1 CSASPVTGITEAFF TGCAGTGCTAGTCCCGTTACAGGAATCACTGAAGCTTTCTTT
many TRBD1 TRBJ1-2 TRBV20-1 CSARETGVGGYTF TGCAGTGCTAGAGAAACAGGGGTGGGAGGCTACACCTTC
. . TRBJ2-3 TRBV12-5 CASGYGGVITDTQYF TGTGCTAGTGGTTACGGGGGAGTGATCACAGATACGCAGTATTTT
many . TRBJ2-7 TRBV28 CASSLSLEQYF TGTGCCAGCAGTTTATCGCTTGAGCAGTACTTC
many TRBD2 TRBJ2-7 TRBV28 CASVVSGRFNEQYF TGTGCCAGCGTCGTTAGCGGGAGGTTCAACGAGCAGTACTTC
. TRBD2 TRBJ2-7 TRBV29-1 CSVLGLGTEQYF TGCAGCGTTCTGGGACTAGGTACCGAGCAGTACTTC
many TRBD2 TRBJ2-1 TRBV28 CASSFPLAGGRGVGNEQFF TGTGCCAGCAGTTTCCCCCTAGCTGGCGGGAGGGGGGTGGGGAATGAGCAGTTCTTC
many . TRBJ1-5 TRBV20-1 CSARDLADSSNQPQHF TGCAGTGCTAGAGATCTGGCCGATTCGAGTAATCAGCCCCAGCATTTT
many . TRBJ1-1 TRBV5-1 CASSNRGAGVNTEAFF TGCGCCAGCAGCAACCGGGGTGCAGGCGTCAACACTGAAGCTTTCTTT
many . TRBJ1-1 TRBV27 CASSFSEDMNTEAFF TGTGCCAGCAGTTTTTCTGAAGACATGAACACTGAAGCTTTCTTT
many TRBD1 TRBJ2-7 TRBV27 CASSLGQGPYEQYF TGTGCCAGCAGTTTAGGACAGGGGCCCTACGAGCAGTACTTC
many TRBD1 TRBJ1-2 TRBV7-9 CASSLREYGTGKPLSGGYTF TGTGCCAGCAGCTTAAGAGAATACGGGACAGGGAAGCCCCTAAGCGGTGGCTACACCTTC
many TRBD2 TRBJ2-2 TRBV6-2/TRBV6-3 CASSYSHGLVNTGELFF TGTGCCAGCAGTTACTCGCACGGACTAGTAAACACCGGGGAGCTGTTTTTT
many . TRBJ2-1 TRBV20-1 CSAIDSFSYNEQFF TGCAGTGCCATCGACTCCTTCTCCTACAATGAGCAGTTCTTC
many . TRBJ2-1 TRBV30 CAWSRKRGYNEQFF TGTGCCTGGAGCCGGAAAAGAGGCTACAATGAGCAGTTCTTC
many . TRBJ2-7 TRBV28 CASRFSVGSYEQYF TGTGCCAGCAGGTTTTCGGTTGGCTCCTACGAGCAGTACTTC
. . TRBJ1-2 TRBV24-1 CATSDRRDDGYTF TGTGCCACCAGTGACCGCAGGGATGATGGCTACACCTTC
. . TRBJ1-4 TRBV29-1 CSVQSPFNEKLFF TGCAGCGTTCAGAGCCCGTTTAATGAAAAACTGTTTTTT
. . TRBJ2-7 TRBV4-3 CASSQDFRETYEQYF TGCGCCAGCAGCCAAGATTTCCGGGAAACCTACGAGCAGTACTTC
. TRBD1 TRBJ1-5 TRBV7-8 CASRPNRGLEPQHF TGTGCCAGCAGACCAAACAGGGGGCTGGAGCCCCAGCATTTT
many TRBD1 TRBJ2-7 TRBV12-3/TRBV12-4 CASRRGHYEQYF TGTGCCAGCAGGAGGGGGCATTACGAGCAGTACTTC
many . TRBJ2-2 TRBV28 CASSLPGPKPALFF TGTGCCAGCAGTTTACCTGGCCCCAAACCTGCGCTGTTTTTT
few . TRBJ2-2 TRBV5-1 CASSLVRDSNTGELFF TGCGCCAGCAGCTTGGTCAGGGACTCGAACACCGGGGAGCTGTTTTTT
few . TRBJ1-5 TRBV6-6 CASSYRQWDQPQHF TGTGCCAGCAGTTATCGACAGTGGGATCAGCCCCAGCATTTT
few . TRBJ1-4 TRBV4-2 CASSQDLQAATNEKLFF TGTGCCAGCAGCCAAGATTTGCAGGCGGCAACTAATGAAAAACTGTTTTTT